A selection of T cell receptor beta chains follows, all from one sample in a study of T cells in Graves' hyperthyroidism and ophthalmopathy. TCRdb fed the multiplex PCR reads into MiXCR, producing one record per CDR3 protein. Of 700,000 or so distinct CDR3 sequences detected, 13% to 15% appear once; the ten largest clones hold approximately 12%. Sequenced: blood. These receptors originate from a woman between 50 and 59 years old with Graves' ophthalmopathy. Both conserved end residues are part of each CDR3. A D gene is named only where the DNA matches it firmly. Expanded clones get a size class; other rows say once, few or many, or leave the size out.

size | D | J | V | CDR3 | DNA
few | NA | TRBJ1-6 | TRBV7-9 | CASSSWGEGNSPLHF | TGTGCCAGCAGTTCGTGGGGTGAGGGTAATTCACCCCTCCACTTT
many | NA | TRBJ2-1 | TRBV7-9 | CASSARPASSYNEQFF | TGTGCCAGCAGCGCGAGACCCGCTAGCTCCTACAATGAGCAGTTCTTC
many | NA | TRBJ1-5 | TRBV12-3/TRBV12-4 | CASSTTLTGGGSNQPQHF | TGTGCCAGCAGTACAACCTTGACAGGAGGGGGTAGCAATCAGCCCCAGCATTTT
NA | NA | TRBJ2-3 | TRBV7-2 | CANSTGTDTQYF | TGCGCCAACAGCACGGGGACAGATACGCAGTATTTT
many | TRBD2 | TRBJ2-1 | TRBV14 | CASSPSLLAGGPGGQFF | TGTGCCAGCAGCCCATCCCTACTAGCGGGAGGGCCGGGTGGACAGTTCTTC
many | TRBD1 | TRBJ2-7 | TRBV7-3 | CASSPGPGQQSYEQYF | TGTGCCAGCAGCCCCGGACCGGGACAGCAATCCTACGAGCAGTACTTC
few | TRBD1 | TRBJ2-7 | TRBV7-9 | CASSFWDRTYEQYF | TGTGCCAGCAGCTTTTGGGACAGAACCTACGAGCAGTACTTC
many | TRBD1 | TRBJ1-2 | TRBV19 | CASSPDVGTAYGYTF | TGTGCCAGTAGTCCCGATGTCGGGACAGCCTATGGCTACACCTTC
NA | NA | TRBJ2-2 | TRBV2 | CASNQPGELFF | TGTGCCAGCAACCAACCCGGGGAGCTGTTTTTT
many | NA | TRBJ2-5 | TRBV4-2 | CASSQDLRGGQETQYF | TGTGCCAGCAGCCAAGATCTACGGGGTGGGCAAGAGACCCAGTACTTC
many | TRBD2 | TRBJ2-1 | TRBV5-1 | CASSSLAGGPGDEQFF | TGCGCCAGCAGCTCTTTGGCGGGAGGCCCTGGCGATGAGCAGTTCTTC
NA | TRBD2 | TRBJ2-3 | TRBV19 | CASSIGTSGTDTQYF | TGTGCCAGTAGTATAGGGACTAGCGGCACAGATACGCAGTATTTT
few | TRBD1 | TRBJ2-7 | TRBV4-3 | CASSQDLPGQGWEQYF | TGCGCCAGCAGCCAAGATCTACCGGGACAGGGTTGGGAGCAGTACTTC
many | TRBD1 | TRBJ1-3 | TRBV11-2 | CASSLRGQEGNTIYF | TGTGCCAGCAGCCTCAGGGGGCAGGAAGGAAACACCATATATTTT
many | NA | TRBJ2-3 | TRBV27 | CASSPPTVSLGDTQYF | TGTGCCAGCAGTCCCCCGACCGTATCCCTGGGAGATACGCAGTATTTT
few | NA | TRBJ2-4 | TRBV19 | CASSIAGRGAKNIQYF | TGTGCCAGTAGTATCGCGGGCAGGGGAGCCAAAAACATTCAGTACTTC
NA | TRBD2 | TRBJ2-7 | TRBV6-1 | CASSATSGFSYEQYF | TGTGCCAGCAGTGCGACTAGCGGGTTCTCCTACGAGCAGTACTTC
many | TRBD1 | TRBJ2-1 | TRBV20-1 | CSARANIPGQAYTEQFF | TGCAGTGCTAGAGCCAATATCCCAGGACAGGCCTACACTGAGCAGTTCTTC